This T cell receptor beta chain was recorded in a study of molecular identifiers for immune sequencing clone quantification. Findings and caveats of the study: Clones above 20 RNA copies held over 98% of effector molecules, under 1% in naive cells.

TCRdb reprocessed the PCR reads with MiXCR, giving one entry per CDR3 protein. The repertoire holds hundreds of thousands of distinct CDR3 sequences, with about 25% as singletons. CDR1 is LGHNA and CDR2 is YSLEER in the germline V gene. The CDR3 comprises 15 residues, both ends counted. About this clonotype itself: Its target is unknown. In this CDR3 the conserved last residue, phenylalanine or tryptophan, is missing, so a read error is likely. The DNA is left out, because the CDR3 cannot be placed on it with certainty; the CDR3 is given as TCRdb lists it.

Sequences were obtained from naive CD8+ T cells from blood, with Jurkat cell RNA spiked in. Subset indicated: FACS-sorted CD8+CD4-CCR7+CD45RA+ naive T cells. The TCR comes from a human donor in good health. Some libraries in this study had Jurkat cell RNA spiked in. J is TRBJ1-5 and V is TRBV4-3; TRBD1, the table's D call, was not compared with the DNA. The CDR3 spells CASSQEDRCDQRQQV.